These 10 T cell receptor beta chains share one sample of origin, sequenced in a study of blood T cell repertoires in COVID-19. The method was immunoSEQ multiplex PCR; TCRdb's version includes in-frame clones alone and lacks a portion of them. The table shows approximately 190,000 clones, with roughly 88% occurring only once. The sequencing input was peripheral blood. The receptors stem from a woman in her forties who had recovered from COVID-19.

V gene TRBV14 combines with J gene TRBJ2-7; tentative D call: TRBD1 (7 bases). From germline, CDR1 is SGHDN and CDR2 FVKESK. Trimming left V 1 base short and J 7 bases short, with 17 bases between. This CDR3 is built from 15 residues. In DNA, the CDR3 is TGTGCCAGCAGCCAAGGGAGGGGGCTGTTGGGAGAGCAGTACTTC. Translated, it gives CASSQGRGLLGEQYF. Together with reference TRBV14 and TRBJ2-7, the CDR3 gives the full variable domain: EAGVTQFPSHSVIEKGQTVTLRCDPISGHDNLYWYRRVMGKEIKFLLHFVKESKQDESGMPNNRFLAERTGGTYSTLKVQPAELEDSGVYFCASSQGRGLLGEQYFGPGTRLTVT.

The CDR3 nucleotides read TGTGCCAGCAGGACCCCTCCGGGACAGGGCTACGAGCAGTACTTC. It translates to CASRTPPGQGYEQYF. The gene calls are TRBV2 and TRBJ2-7; 9 nucleotides agree with TRBD1. J was trimmed by 3 bases and V by 6 bases; bases with no gene match: 9. Germline CDR1 and CDR2: SNHLY and FYNNEI. The CDR3 runs to 15 residues.

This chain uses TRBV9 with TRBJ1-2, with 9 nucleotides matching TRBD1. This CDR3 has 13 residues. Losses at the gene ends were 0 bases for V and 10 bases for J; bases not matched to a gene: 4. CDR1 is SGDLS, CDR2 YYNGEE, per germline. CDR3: CASSVGGQGVYTF. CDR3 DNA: TGTGCCAGCAGCGTAGGGGGACAGGGAGTCTACACCTTC. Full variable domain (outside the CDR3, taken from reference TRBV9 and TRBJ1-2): DSGVTQTPKHLITATGQRVTLRCSPRSGDLSVYWYQQSLDQGLQFLIQYYNGEERAKGNILERFSAQQFPDLHSELNLSSLELGDSALYFCASSVGGQGVYTFGSGTRLTVV.

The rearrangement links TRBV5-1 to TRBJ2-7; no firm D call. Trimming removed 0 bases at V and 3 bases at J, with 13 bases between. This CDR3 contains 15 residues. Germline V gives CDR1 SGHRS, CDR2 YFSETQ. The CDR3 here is CASSLDVAVNYEQYF. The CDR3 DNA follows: TGCGCCAGCAGCTTGGACGTCGCGGTTAACTACGAGCAGTACTTC. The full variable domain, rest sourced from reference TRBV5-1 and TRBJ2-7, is KAGVTQTPRYLIKTRGQQVTLSCSPISGHRSVSWYQQTPGQGLQFLFEYFSETQRNKGNFPGRFSGRQFSNSRSEMNVSTLELGDSALYLCASSLDVAVNYEQYFGPGTRLTVT.

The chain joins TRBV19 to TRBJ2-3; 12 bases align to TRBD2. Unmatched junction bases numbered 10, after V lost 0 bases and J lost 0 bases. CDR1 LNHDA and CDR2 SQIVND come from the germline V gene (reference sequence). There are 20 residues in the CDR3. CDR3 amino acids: CASSIEPGLAGPSSTDTQYF. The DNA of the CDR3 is TGTGCCAGTAGTATAGAGCCGGGACTAGCGGGCCCGTCTAGCACAGATACGCAGTATTTT. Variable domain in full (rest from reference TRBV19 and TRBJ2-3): DGGITQSPKYLFRKEGQNVTLSCEQNLNHDAMYWYRQDPGQGLRLIYYSQIVNDFQKGDIAEGYSVSREKKESFPLTVTSAQKNPTAFYLCASSIEPGLAGPSSTDTQYFGPGTRLTVL.

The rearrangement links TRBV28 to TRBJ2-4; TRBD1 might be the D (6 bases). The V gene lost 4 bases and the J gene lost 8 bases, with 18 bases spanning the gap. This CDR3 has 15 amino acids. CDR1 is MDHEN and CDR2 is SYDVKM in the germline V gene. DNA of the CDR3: TGTGCCAGCAGTTCCCCCGGGACACAGACGGACATTCAGTACTTC. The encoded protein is CASSSPGTQTDIQYF.

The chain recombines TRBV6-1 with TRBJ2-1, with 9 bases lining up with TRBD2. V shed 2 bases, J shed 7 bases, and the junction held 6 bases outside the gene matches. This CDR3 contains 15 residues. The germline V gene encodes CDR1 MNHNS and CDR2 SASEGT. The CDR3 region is CASSEIAGVGNEQFF. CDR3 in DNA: TGTGCCAGCAGTGAAATAGCGGGAGTGGGGAATGAGCAGTTCTTC.

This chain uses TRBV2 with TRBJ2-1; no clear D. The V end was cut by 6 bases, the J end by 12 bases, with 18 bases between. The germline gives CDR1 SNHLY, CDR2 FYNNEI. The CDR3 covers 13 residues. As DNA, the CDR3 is TGTGCCAGCAGAGGCAACCCGGCGGAAGCGCAGTTCTTC. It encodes CASRGNPAEAQFF. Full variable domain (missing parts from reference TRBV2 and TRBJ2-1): EPEVTQTPSHQVTQMGQEVILRCVPISNHLYFYWYRQILGQKVEFLVSFYNNEISEKSEIFDDQFSVERPDGSNFTLKIRSTKLEDSAMYFCASRGNPAEAQFFGPGTRLTVL.

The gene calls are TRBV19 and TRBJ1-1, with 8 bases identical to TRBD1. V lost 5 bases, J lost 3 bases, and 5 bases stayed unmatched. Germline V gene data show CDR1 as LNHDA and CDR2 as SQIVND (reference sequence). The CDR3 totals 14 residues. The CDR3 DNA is TGTGCCAGTAGTGCGGGACAGGCGCACACTGAAGCTTTCTTT. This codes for CASSAGQAHTEAFF.

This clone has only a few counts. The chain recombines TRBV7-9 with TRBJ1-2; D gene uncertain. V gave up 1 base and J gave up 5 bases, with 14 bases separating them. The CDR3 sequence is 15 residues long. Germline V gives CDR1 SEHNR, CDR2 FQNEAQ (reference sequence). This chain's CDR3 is CASSLELELGYGYTF. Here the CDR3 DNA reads TGTGCCAGCAGCTTAGAGCTGGAGCTCGGGTATGGCTACACCTTC. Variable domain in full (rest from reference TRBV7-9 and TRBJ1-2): DTGVSQNPRHKITKRGQNVTFRCDPISEHNRLYWYRQTLGQGPEFLTYFQNEAQLEKSRLLSDRFSAERPKGSFSTLEIQRTEQGDSAMYLCASSLELELGYGYTFGSGTRLTVV.